The rows below give T cell receptor beta chains drawn from one sample of a study of shared clonotypes between healthy human individuals. Profiling relied on immunoSEQ multiplex PCR, and the TCRdb table lists in-frame clones only, not all of them. The sample lists 850,000 to 1,200,000 clones, about 77% occurring once. The sequenced sample was memory CD4+ T cells sorted from blood. These receptors were taken from a man between 18 and 29 years old in good health. Both conserved end residues are part of each CDR3. The D gene is left open where the match is weak. Not every row has a clone size; where given, it reads once, few, many or a size class.

v_gene,d_gene,j_gene,abundance,CDR3nt,CDR3aa
TRBV19,TRBD1,TRBJ1-2,-,TGTGCCAGTAGTACCAACCTACAGGGGCAAAAGGGCTACACCTTC,CASSTNLQGQKGYTF
TRBV4-2,TRBD2,TRBJ2-3,-,TGTGCCAGCAGCCAGTGGGCTAGCGGAGACACAGATACGCAGTATTTT,CASSQWASGDTDTQYF
TRBV6-1,-,TRBJ1-2,-,TGTGCCAGCAGTCCATGGACATCCTCCAGGGGCTACACCTTC,CASSPWTSSRGYTF
TRBV5-1,-,TRBJ2-3,-,TGCGCCAGCAGCTTTTCTAATTTACGCACAGATACGCAGTATTTT,CASSFSNLRTDTQYF
TRBV5-1,-,TRBJ1-1,-,TGCGCCAGCAGCTTAACCGGCCCCGAAGCTTTCTTT,CASSLTGPEAFF
TRBV30,-,TRBJ1-2,-,TGTGCCTGGAGTATACCCGGGCCGATCTATGGCTACACCTTC,CAWSIPGPIYGYTF
TRBV10-1,TRBD1,TRBJ1-1,-,TGCGCCAGCAGTGAGCCGGGACAGAAAGCTTTCTTT,CASSEPGQKAFF
TRBV2,-,TRBJ1-4,few,TGTGCCAGCTTAGGGTTTGGGGAAAAACTGTTTTTT,CASLGFGEKLFF
TRBV2,-,TRBJ2-7,-,TGTGCCAGCGATATGGACGGTACCTACGAGCAGTACTTC,CASDMDGTYEQYF
TRBV11-2,-,TRBJ2-3,-,TGTGCCAGCAGCTTAGGGTCAATGTCTAACACAGATACGCAGTATTTT,CASSLGSMSNTDTQYF
TRBV18,TRBD1,TRBJ2-7,-,TGTGCCAGCTCCCGGGACAGGGTAGGCTGGAGCTCCTACGAGCAGTACTTC,CASSRDRVGWSSYEQYF
TRBV29-1,TRBD1,TRBJ2-5,-,TGCAGTACCTTAAAGGGGACAGGTCAAGAGACCCAGTACTTC,CSTLKGTGQETQYF
TRBV10-3,-,TRBJ1-5,-,TGTGCCATCAGTGAAACGGGCACAAATCAGCCCCAGCATTTT,CAISETGTNQPQHF
TRBV20-1,-,TRBJ2-5,-,TGCAGCGGACCTGTACAGGAGACCCAGTACTTC,CSGPVQETQYF
TRBV19,-,TRBJ1-6,-,TGTGCCAGTAGTCGACAGCTAGATTCACCCCTCCACTTT,CASSRQLDSPLHF
TRBV5-1,TRBD1,TRBJ1-4,-,TGCGCCAGCAGCCTGGGGACAGGGAGGGAAAAACTGTTTTTT,CASSLGTGREKLFF
TRBV21-1,-,TRBJ1-2,once,TGTGCCAGCAGCAAAGAGCAGCCAGGGGGGAACTATGGCTACACCTTC,CASSKEQPGGNYGYTF